Here is one T cell receptor (beta chain) with its context. The record originates from a study of T cells expressing NK-cell markers. Study context: Of eight sequenced donors, seven were HCMV-seropositive and one HCMV-seronegative.

CDR1 is DFQATT, CDR2 SNEGSKA, per germline (reference sequence). There are 15 residues in the CDR3. One entry per CDR3 protein, without DNA, is what TCRdb gives after re-calling the 5' RACE reads. The sample features fewer than 550,000 distinct CDR3 sequences, with 1.4% in its top ten. The TCR was taken from a woman in her forties or fifties in good health. The chain recombines TRBV20-1 with TRBJ1-4. The sample taken for sequencing was blood T cells: a sorted CD56 or NKG2C T cell subset, CD4+ or CD8+ T cells, or bulk PBMC T cells (not recorded which). CDR3 protein: CSASPTRATNEKLFF.